This T cell receptor beta chain was observed in a study of T-cell reconstitution after alpha-beta-depleted transplantation in children. V lost 5 bases and J lost 3; bases outside the gene matches: 4. This CDR3 has 14 amino acids. Preparation of the TCRbeta library involved a method that used unique molecular identifiers. TCRdb re-analysed the PCR reads in MiXCR, keeping a single row per CDR3 protein. The sample has about 540,000 distinct CDR3 sequences; about 16% are singletons. This clonotype appeared once. The sequence came from a human donor who donated a stem cell graft to a child with acute lymphoblastic leukemia. Sequencing was performed on PBMCs from the stem cell graft donor, taken from the stem cell graft. The chain is built from TRBV12-3 or TRBV12-4 and TRBJ2-1, with 7 bases matching TRBD1. CDR3 sequence (DNA): TGTGCCAGCAGTCAAACAGGGGACTACAATGAGCAGTTCTTC. It translates to CASSQTGDYNEQFF.